This T cell receptor beta chain comes out of a study of shared clonotypes between healthy human individuals. Clones were sequenced by immunoSEQ multiplex PCR, and TCRdb holds only the in-frame ones, with some missing. Here the sample spans some 2,400,000 clones, approximately 94% being singletons. This clone turned up a few times. The ends were cut back, 0 bases at V and 8 bases at J, with 16 bases in the middle. Germline CDR1 is SGHDN and CDR2 is FVKESK. The CDR3 sequence is 16 residues long. The sample consisted of naive CD4+ T cells sorted from blood. The subset here: CD45RA+ positively selected. The chain has TRBV14 and TRBJ1-4; possibly TRBD1 for D (5 bases). This receptor was identified in a man aged 18 to 30 in good health. The CDR3 nucleotides are TGTGCCAGCAGCCAAGACGGTGCGCGGGGCACCGAAAAACTGTTTTTT. Amino acids: CASSQDGARGTEKLFF. The full variable domain, rest sourced from reference TRBV14 and TRBJ1-4, is EAGVTQFPSHSVIEKGQTVTLRCDPISGHDNLYWYRRVMGKEIKFLLHFVKESKQDESGMPNNRFLAERTGGTYSTLKVQPAELEDSGVYFCASSQDGARGTEKLFFGSGTQLSVL.